Shown below are 15 T cell receptor beta chains from a single sample sequenced in a study of CD8 T cells in Susac syndrome. The authors reverse transcribed about 0.5 to 1 ug RNA with random hexamers. TCRdb reanalysed the immunoSEQ multiplex PCR reads using MiXCR and keeps one entry per CDR3 protein. Of about 140,000 distinct CDR3 sequences in the sample, 95% were seen once. The sequenced sample consisted of CD4+ T cells from PBMCs. Receptor source: a human donor with Susac syndrome.

V usage is TRBV6-2 or TRBV6-3 and J usage is TRBJ1-1, with a tentative D call TRBD1 (6 bases). Germline lookup yields CDR1 MNHEY and CDR2 SVGEGT. This CDR3 region has 11 residues. V gave up 6 bases and J gave up 8 bases, with 10 bases separating them. In nucleotides, the CDR3 is TGTGCCAGCAGGGACAGCAAAGAAGCTTTCTTT. This codes for CASRDSKEAFF.

The V gene is TRBV6-6, the J gene TRBJ2-1; TRBD1 aligns across 11 bases. Germline V CDR1 and CDR2: MNHNY, SVGAGI (reference sequence). The CDR3 runs 16 residues. The V gene end was trimmed by 4 bases and the J gene end by 6 bases; junction bases not matched to a gene: 8. CDR3 sequence: CASSFSDRGLGNEQFF. CDR3 nucleotide sequence: TGTGCCAGCAGTTTCTCGGACAGGGGGCTAGGCAATGAGCAGTTCTTC.

This chain links TRBV20-1 with TRBJ2-5, with 9 bases that match TRBD1. The germline gives CDR1 DFQATT, CDR2 SNEGSKA (reference sequence). The CDR3 totals 14 residues. The V gene end was trimmed by 2 bases and the J gene end by 5 bases; junction bases not matched to a gene: 6. Here the CDR3 DNA reads TGCAGTGCTAGACCGGGACAGGGTTTTGAGACCCAGTACTTC. Protein: CSARPGQGFETQYF.

CDR3 bases: TGCGCCAGCAGCCAGCCCCGGGACAGGGCGCGGGGCAATGAGCAGTTCTTC. It encodes CASSQPRDRARGNEQFF. The chain links TRBV4-1 to TRBJ2-1; 9 bases agree with TRBD1. The CDR3 has 17 residues. Germline CDR1 is MGHRA and CDR2 is YSYEKL. V shed 3 bases and J 6 bases; nucleotides not matched to a gene: 12.

This chain links TRBV15 with TRBJ1-5, with 7 bases identical to TRBD1. The CDR3 is 15 amino acids. J lost 4 bases, V lost 5 bases, and 8 bases had no gene match. The V gene's germline CDR1 is LNHNV and CDR2 YYDKDF (reference sequence). The CDR3 loop is CATSGGQPGNQPQHF. The CDR3 DNA reads as TGTGCCACCAGCGGGGGACAGCCCGGGAATCAGCCCCAGCATTTT.

This chain uses TRBV30 with TRBJ1-2; D unclear. With 3 bases removed from V and 7 bases from J, the gap between germline ends came to 12 bases. The V gene's germline CDR1 is GTSNPN and CDR2 SVGIG (reference sequence). This CDR3 contains 12 residues. The CDR3 loop is CAWSATGAGYTF. The CDR3 region has the DNA TGTGCCTGGAGCGCGACGGGAGCTGGCTACACCTTC.

V and J are TRBV29-1 and TRBJ1-2; D not certain. Trimming removed 6 bases at V and 8 bases at J, with 13 bases between. This CDR3 comprises 11 residues. Germline loops: CDR1 SQVTM, CDR2 ANQGSEA. CDR3 DNA sequence: TGCAGCGTCGGGCAAGGAGGGGGCTACACCTTC. Protein product: CSVGQGGGYTF.

The chain carries TRBV29-1 and TRBJ2-7; D is unclear. The CDR3 sequence is 14 residues long. CDR1 is SQVTM and CDR2 is ANQGSEA in the germline V gene. V was shortened by 3 bases and J by 1 base, with 13 bases between the two germline ends. CDR3 sequence reads: CSVEGGQSSYEQYF. CDR3 nucleotides: TGCAGCGTTGAGGGCGGCCAAAGTTCCTACGAGCAGTACTTC.

CDR3 protein: CSATRGDTEAFF. CDR3 in DNA: TGCAGTGCTACGAGGGGGGACACTGAAGCTTTCTTT. The V call is TRBV20-1, the J call TRBJ1-1; possible D gene TRBD1, 6 bases. The length of the CDR3 is 12 residues. Germline V gene data show CDR1 as DFQATT and CDR2 as SNEGSKA (reference sequence). The V gene lost 4 bases and the J gene lost 3 bases, with 9 bases spanning the gap.

The J gene is TRBJ1-5, the V gene TRBV20-1; D not resolved. This CDR3 is 14 amino acids long. V was trimmed by 6 bases and J by 2 bases, leaving 14 bases between them. Germline CDR1 reads DFQATT; CDR2 reads SNEGSKA (reference sequence). The CDR3 sequence is CSASGQWGNQPQHF. The CDR3 DNA is TGCAGTGCCAGTGGGCAATGGGGCAATCAGCCCCAGCATTTT.

The chain is built from TRBV20-1 and TRBJ2-1; D remains ambiguous. Per germline, CDR1 DFQATT and CDR2 SNEGSKA (reference sequence). This CDR3 contains 13 residues. With 6 bases removed from V and 8 bases from J, the gap between germline ends came to 17 bases. The CDR3 DNA sequence: TGCAGTGCGGCGGAGCCAAAAAAGGATGAGCAGTTCTTC. Residues: CSAAEPKKDEQFF.

The J gene is TRBJ1-1, the V gene TRBV15; D call uncertain. Trimming stripped 0 bases from V and 1 base from J, with 9 bases between. CDR1 is LNHNV, CDR2 YYDKDF, per germline (reference sequence). The CDR3 is 15 residues long. The CDR3 loop reads CATSREEGRNTEAFF. The CDR3 nucleotides read TGTGCCACCAGCAGAGAAGAGGGTAGGAACACTGAAGCTTTCTTT. The full variable domain, completed using reference TRBV15 and TRBJ1-1, is DAMVIQNPRYQVTQFGKPVTLSCSQTLNHNVMYWYQQKSSQAPKLLFHYYDKDFNNEADTPDNFQSRRPNTSFCFLDIRSPGLGDTAMYLCATSREEGRNTEAFFGQGTRLTVV.

The gene calls are TRBV20-1 and TRBJ1-6; the match to TRBD1 covers 7 bases. This CDR3 is built from 15 residues. CDR1 and CDR2 from the germline V gene are DFQATT and SNEGSKA (reference sequence). The V gene end was trimmed by 4 bases and the J gene end by 1 base; junction bases not matched to a gene: 4. CDR3 sequence: CSAIAGGSYNSPLHF. The CDR3 DNA is TGCAGTGCTATCGCAGGGGGATCCTATAATTCACCCCTCCACTTT.

The gene calls are TRBV12-3 or TRBV12-4 and TRBJ1-1; maybe TRBD1 (5 bases). The CDR3 is made up of 11 amino acids. V gave up 5 bases and J gave up 9 bases, with 10 bases separating them. The CDR3 region is CASSVAGQAFF. CDR3 nucleotide sequence: TGTGCCAGCAGTGTGGCGGGACAAGCTTTCTTT.

The chain joins TRBV4-1 to TRBJ1-2; D gene uncertain. V was pared by 2 bases and J by 7 bases, with 5 bases between. Germline CDR1 is MGHRA and CDR2 is YSYEKL. The CDR3 consists of 11 residues. The CDR3 DNA reads TGCGCCAGCAGCCAATACTCTGGCTACACCTTC. It encodes CASSQYSGYTF.